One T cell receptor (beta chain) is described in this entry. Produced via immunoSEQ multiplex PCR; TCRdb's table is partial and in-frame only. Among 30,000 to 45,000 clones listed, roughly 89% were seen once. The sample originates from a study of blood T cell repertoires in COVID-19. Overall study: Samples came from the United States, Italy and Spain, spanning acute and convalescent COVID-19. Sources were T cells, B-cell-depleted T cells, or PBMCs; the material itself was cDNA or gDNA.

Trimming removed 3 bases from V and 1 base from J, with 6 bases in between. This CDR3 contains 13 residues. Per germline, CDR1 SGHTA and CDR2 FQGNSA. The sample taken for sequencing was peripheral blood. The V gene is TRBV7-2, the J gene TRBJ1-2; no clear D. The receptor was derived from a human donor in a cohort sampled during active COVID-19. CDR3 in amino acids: CASSLEINYGYTF. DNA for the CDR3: TGTGCCAGCAGCTTGGAGATTAACTATGGCTACACCTTC.